This entry features one TCR beta chain sequence. Time point specified: sample taken at primary tumor resection. No cells were sorted before sequencing. The whole RNA sequenced was extracted from tumor, nontumor lung or frozen PBMC. TCRdb fed the 5' RACE reads into MiXCR, producing one record per CDR3 protein. In the table there are more than 35,000 distinct CDR3 sequences, more than 4.5% of which are singletons. These data belong to a study of spatial heterogeneity in lung cancer. V was cut by 0 bases and J by 10 bases, with 6 bases left in between. CDR3 length: 11 amino acids. Germline lookup yields CDR1 MGHRA and CDR2 YSYEKL.

Sequenced material: PBMCs, taken at surgery. This TCR came from a female donor with early-stage non-small cell lung cancer. The V and J genes are TRBV4-1 and TRBJ2-5, with D unresolved. The DNA of the CDR3 is TGCGCCAGCAGCCAAGAGGCCCTCCAGTACTTC. Translated: CASSQEALQYF.